This T cell receptor beta chain was documented in a study of T cell responses to AZD1222 COVID-19 vaccine. Study results and caveats: Donors were chiefly white British, with a greater number of females, and clonal diversity was perhaps underestimated. With dominance at 160-218 and 743-854, vaccine-associated CD4 TCRs spanned spike. Baseline testing showed seropositivity in only six or seven AZD1222 recipients. Of spike-specific TCRs, nearly half reportedly target regions left unmutated in variants.

Using immunoSEQ multiplex PCR, the repertoire was profiled, and TCRdb retains in-frame clones only, with some absent. The sample has 150,000 to 200,000 clones, roughly nine tenths seen once. Notes on this clone: The antigen remains unidentified.

The germline V gene has CDR1 SGHVS and CDR2 FQNEAQ. CDR3 length: 15 amino acids. V lost 5 bases, J lost 5 bases, and 10 bases stayed unmatched. This sequence was found in an adult in good health. The chain combines TRBV7-8 with TRBJ2-7, with 9 bases identical to TRBD2. The sequenced sample was peripheral blood, obtained on day 0 of AZD1222 vaccination. The CDR3 region is CASSPLAGALHEQYF. The CDR3 region has the DNA TGTGCCAGCAGCCCCTTAGCGGGAGCTCTCCACGAGCAGTACTTC.